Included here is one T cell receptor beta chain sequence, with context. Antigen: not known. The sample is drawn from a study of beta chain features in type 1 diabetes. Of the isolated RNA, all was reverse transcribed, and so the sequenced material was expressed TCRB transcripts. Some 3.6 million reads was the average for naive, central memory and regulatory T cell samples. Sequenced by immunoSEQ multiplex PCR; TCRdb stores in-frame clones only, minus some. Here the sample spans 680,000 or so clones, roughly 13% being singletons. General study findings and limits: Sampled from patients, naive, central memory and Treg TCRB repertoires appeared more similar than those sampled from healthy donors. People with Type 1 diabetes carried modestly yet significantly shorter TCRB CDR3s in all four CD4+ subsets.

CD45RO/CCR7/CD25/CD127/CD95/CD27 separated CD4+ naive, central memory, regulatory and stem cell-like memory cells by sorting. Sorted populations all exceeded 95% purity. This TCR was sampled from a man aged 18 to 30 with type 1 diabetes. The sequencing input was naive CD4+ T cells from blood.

DNA of the CDR3: TGTGCCAGCAGTGTACTTGCCCCACACGATACGCAGTATTTT. Protein: CASSVLAPHDTQYF. J is TRBJ2-3 and V is TRBV25-1; D unresolved. The CDR3 runs 14 residues. Germline V gene data show CDR1 as MGHDK and CDR2 as SYGVNS. V was cut by 4 bases and J by 6 bases, with 14 bases left in between.